This TCR beta chain stems from a study of response to subunit inactivated influenza vaccine. Regarding the study as a whole: The authors proposed limited new T cell recruitment per seasonal influenza vaccination.

This clonotype was detected only a few times. No antigen is known for it. The V and J ends lost 2 bases and 6 bases respectively, with 12 bases between them. This CDR3 comprises 13 residues. CDR1 and CDR2 from the germline V gene are SGHRS and YFSETQ. TCRdb reprocessed the RT-PCR reads via MiXCR and lists one record per CDR3 protein. The profile shows roughly 700,000 distinct CDR3 sequences, approximately 13% of them singletons. The gene calls are TRBV5-1 and TRBJ2-7, with D perhaps assigned TRBD1 or TRBD2 (5 bases each). Sequenced material: PBMCs from blood, taken 14 to 15 days before vaccination. The source is a man aged 45 to 65 who received an inactivated influenza vaccine. The chain's CDR3 is CASSFPERGEQYF. CDR3 DNA: TGCGCCAGCAGCTTCCCGGAGAGGGGCGAGCAGTACTTC.